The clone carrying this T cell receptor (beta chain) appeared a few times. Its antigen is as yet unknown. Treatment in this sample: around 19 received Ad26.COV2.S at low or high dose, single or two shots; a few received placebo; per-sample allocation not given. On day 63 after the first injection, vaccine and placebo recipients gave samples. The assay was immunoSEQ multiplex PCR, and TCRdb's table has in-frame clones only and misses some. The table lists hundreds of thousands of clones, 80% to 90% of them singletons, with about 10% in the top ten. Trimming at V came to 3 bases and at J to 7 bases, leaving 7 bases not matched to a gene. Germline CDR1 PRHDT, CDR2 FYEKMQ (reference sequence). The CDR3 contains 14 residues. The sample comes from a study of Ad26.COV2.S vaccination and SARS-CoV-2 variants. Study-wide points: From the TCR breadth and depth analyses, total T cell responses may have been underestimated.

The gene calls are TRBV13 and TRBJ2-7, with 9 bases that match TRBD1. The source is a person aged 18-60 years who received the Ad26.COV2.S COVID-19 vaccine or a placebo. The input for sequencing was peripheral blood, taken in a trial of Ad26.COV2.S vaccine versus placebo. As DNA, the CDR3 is TGTGCCAGCAGCTTCCGGGACAGGGTGGGGGAGCAGTACTTC. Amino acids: CASSFRDRVGEQYF.